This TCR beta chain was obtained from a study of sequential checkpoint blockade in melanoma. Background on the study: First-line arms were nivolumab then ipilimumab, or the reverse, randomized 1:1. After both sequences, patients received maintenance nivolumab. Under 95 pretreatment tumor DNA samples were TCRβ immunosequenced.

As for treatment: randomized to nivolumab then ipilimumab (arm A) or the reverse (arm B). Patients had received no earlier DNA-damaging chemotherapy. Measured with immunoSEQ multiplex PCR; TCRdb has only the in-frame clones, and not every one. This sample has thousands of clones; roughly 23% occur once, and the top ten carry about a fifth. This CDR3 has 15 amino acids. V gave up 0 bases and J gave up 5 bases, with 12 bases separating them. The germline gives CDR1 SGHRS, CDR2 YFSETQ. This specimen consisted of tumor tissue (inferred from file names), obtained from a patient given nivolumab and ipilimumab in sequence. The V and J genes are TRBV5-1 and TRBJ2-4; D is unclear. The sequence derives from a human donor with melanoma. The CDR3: CASSLGVARENIQYF. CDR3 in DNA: TGCGCCAGCAGCTTGGGGGTCGCGAGAGAAAACATTCAGTACTTC.